The sequence of this T cell receptor (beta chain) was determined in a study of blood T cell repertoires in COVID-19. Study-wide context: PBMCs, B-cell-depleted T cells, or T cells were the source of the cDNA or gDNA that made up the material.

Some clones are missing from TCRdb's copy, which holds only in-frame ones; the method was immunoSEQ multiplex PCR. The table shows under 350,000 clones, with roughly 91% occurring only once. Germline V lookup: CDR1 KGHSH, CDR2 LQKENI. J gave up 4 bases and V 10 bases, and 3 bases lay outside the gene matches. The CDR3 is made up of 13 amino acids. The Seattle patients, enrolled during active infection, were followed longitudinally. The origin of this receptor is a woman in her twenties or thirties with COVID-19, enrolled during active disease. V and J are TRBV18 and TRBJ2-3, with 12 bases that match TRBD2. The specimen was peripheral blood. The CDR3 here is CATSGGAADTQYF. The CDR3 bases are TGTGCCACTAGCGGGGGGGCCGCAGATACGCAGTATTTT.